Below, one T cell receptor beta chain is given with its context. Its antigen is still unknown. TCRdb keeps only in-frame clones here, not all; method: immunoSEQ multiplex PCR. The data hold a few hundred thousand clones, with about nine tenths observed a single time. The sample's treatment: around 19 received Ad26.COV2.S at low or high dose, single or two shots; roughly five received placebo; per-sample allocation not given. Each sample was drawn 63 days after the first injection (of vaccine or placebo). This specimen belongs to a study of Ad26.COV2.S vaccination and SARS-CoV-2 variants. Turning to the study itself: Donor was in the COV1001 Ad26.COV2.S trial arm.

Study-wide results and limits: TCR breadth and depth analyses may have underestimated total T cell responses.

Trimming shortened V by 5 bases and J by 3 bases, and 11 bases separated the two germline ends. CDR1 SGHDT and CDR2 YYEEEE come from the germline V gene. The CDR3 sequence is 13 residues long. Specimen: peripheral blood, collected in a trial of Ad26.COV2.S vaccine versus placebo. The chain couples TRBV5-6 to TRBJ1-2; no definite D call. This sequence was found in a person aged 18-65 years who received the Ad26.COV2.S COVID-19 vaccine or a placebo. The CDR3 nucleotides read TGTGCCAGCAGAGAGGATCCTGACTATGGCTACACCTTC. It yields the protein CASREDPDYGYTF.